Listed here are 26 T cell receptor beta chains from one sample, sequenced in a study of CD8 T cells in Susac syndrome. After extraction with the RNeasy kit, roughly 0.5 to 1 ug of the RNA was reverse transcribed using random hexamers. TCRdb recomputed calls from the immunoSEQ multiplex PCR reads with MiXCR, one row per CDR3 protein. The table records over 140,000 distinct CDR3 sequences, over 90% of them present only once. The sequencing sample was made of CD4+ T cells from PBMCs. The receptor source for this set is a human donor with Susac syndrome.

J is TRBJ2-3 and V is TRBV9; maybe TRBD1 (6 bases). Between the trimmed V and J ends, which lost 5 bases and 5 bases, there was a span of 21 bases. Germline loops: CDR1 SGDLS, CDR2 YYNGEE. This CDR3 region has 16 residues. The DNA of the CDR3 is TGTGCCAGCAGGGCGAAGTCCGGTCCAGGGGTAGATACGCAGTATTTT. This sequence encodes CASRAKSGPGVDTQYF.

The CDR3 spells CASSDPGGPGELFF. The CDR3 coding sequence is TGTGCCAGCAGTGATCCAGGGGGCCCCGGGGAGCTGTTTTTT. V gene TRBV25-1 combines with J gene TRBJ2-2; 8 bases line up with TRBD1. The V and J ends lost 3 bases and 6 bases, in that order; junction bases with no gene match: 3. CDR1 MGHDK and CDR2 SYGVNS come from the germline V gene. CDR3 size: 14 residues.

The chain couples TRBV20-1 to TRBJ1-6; D unresolved. This CDR3 is built from 14 residues. Trimming stripped 3 bases from V and 6 bases from J, with 12 bases between. Germline V gene data show CDR1 as DFQATT and CDR2 as SNEGSKA (reference sequence). CDR3 in DNA: TGCAGTGCTAGTATCCGGCCCCCTAATTCACCCCTCCACTTT. Translated: CSASIRPPNSPLHF.

V usage is TRBV20-1 and J usage is TRBJ1-1; D perhaps matches TRBD1 (5 bases). The V and J ends lost 3 bases and 2 bases respectively, with 10 bases between them. Germline CDR1 and CDR2: DFQATT and SNEGSKA (reference sequence). The CDR3 spans 13 residues. CDR3 sequence reads: CSARWGGNTEAFF. The CDR3 nucleotides read TGCAGTGCTAGGTGGGGCGGAAACACTGAAGCTTTCTTT.

The chain recombines TRBV3-1 with TRBJ1-1; D ambiguous. There are 13 residues in the CDR3. The V gene lost 3 bases and the J gene lost 2 bases, with 7 bases spanning the gap. Germline-derived CDR1 and CDR2 are LGHDT and YNNKEL (reference sequence). CDR3 nucleotide sequence: TGTGCCAGCAGCCACAGATTAAACACTGAAGCTTTCTTT. Amino acid sequence: CASSHRLNTEAFF. The full variable domain, its missing parts supplied by reference TRBV3-1 and TRBJ1-1, is DTAVSQTPKYLVTQMGNDKSIKCEQNLGHDTMYWYKQDSKKFLKIMFSYNNKELIINETVPNRFSPKSPDKAHLNLHINSLELGDSAVYFCASSHRLNTEAFFGQGTRLTVV.

The chain combines TRBV7-2 with TRBJ2-2, with 8 bases that match TRBD1. The CDR3 is 15 residues long. CDR1 is SGHTA and CDR2 is FQGNSA in the germline V gene. V was clipped by 5 bases and J by 5 bases; unmatched bases: 7. This chain's CDR3 is CASSPSRTGTGELFF. The CDR3 coding sequence is TGTGCCAGCAGCCCCTCCCGGACAGGGACCGGGGAGCTGTTTTTT.

The chain joins TRBV9 to TRBJ2-5; 10 positions match TRBD1. The ends lost 4 bases at V and 3 bases at J; junction bases unmatched: 3. The CDR3 extends over 14 amino acids. CDR1 is SGDLS and CDR2 is YYNGEE in the germline V gene. Here the CDR3 reads CASSPDRGEETQYF. The CDR3 DNA reads as TGTGCCAGCAGCCCGGACAGGGGGGAAGAGACCCAGTACTTC.

The chain employs TRBV27 and TRBJ1-5, with 7 bases that match TRBD1. From germline, CDR1 is MNHEY and CDR2 SMNVEV (reference sequence). The CDR3 runs 12 residues. The V and J ends lost 6 bases and 7 bases, in that order; junction bases with no gene match: 3. In nucleotides, the CDR3 is TGTGCCAGCAGCGACAGGGAACAGCCCCAGCATTTT. Protein product: CASSDREQPQHF.

The chain is built from TRBV9 and TRBJ2-1; tentative D call: TRBD1 (5 bases). Germline CDR1 is SGDLS and CDR2 is YYNGEE. CDR3 size: 13 residues. Trimming took 0 bases from V and 6 from J, leaving 7 bases between them. The CDR3 spells CASSVGQGNEQFF. CDR3 DNA sequence: TGTGCCAGCAGCGTAGGCCAGGGCAATGAGCAGTTCTTC.

This rearrangement joins TRBV14 to TRBJ1-2; D remains ambiguous. Germline CDR1 reads SGHDN; CDR2 reads FVKESK. The CDR3 has 17 residues. V gave up 1 base and J gave up 0 bases, with 15 bases separating them. CDR3 protein: CASSQVRSGGANYGYTF. DNA for the CDR3: TGTGCCAGCAGCCAAGTGAGGTCGGGCGGAGCTAACTATGGCTACACCTTC.

The chain uses TRBV4-3 and TRBJ1-2; 8 nucleotides agree with TRBD1. The CDR3 runs 17 residues. V dropped 0 bases and J dropped 2; count of bases not matched to a gene: 8. CDR1 LGHNA and CDR2 YSLEER come from the germline V gene. The CDR3 region is CASSQEPNRGYNYGYTF. CDR3 nucleotide sequence: TGCGCCAGCAGCCAAGAGCCTAACAGGGGGTACAACTATGGCTACACCTTC.

V and J are TRBV24-1 and TRBJ2-7; D is unclear. The V end was cut by 4 bases, the J end by 1 base, with 7 bases between. The germline CDR1 and CDR2 sequences are KGHDR and SFDVKD. This CDR3 comprises 13 residues. The CDR3 sequence is CATSDPSSYEQYF. The CDR3 DNA sequence: TGTGCCACCAGTGACCCGTCGTCCTACGAGCAGTACTTC.

This chain joins TRBV5-1 and TRBJ2-5; 9 nucleotides agree with TRBD2. There are 16 residues in the CDR3. CDR1 and CDR2 (germline): SGHRS, YFSETQ. The trim removed 0 bases at V and 1 base at J, leaving 4 bases unmatched. CDR3 bases: TGCGCCAGCAGCTTGGGAGCGGGGGGCATCCAAGAGACCCAGTACTTC. It yields the protein CASSLGAGGIQETQYF.

V gene TRBV9 combines with J gene TRBJ1-1; TRBD1 aligns across 8 bases. Looked up from germline, CDR1 is SGDLS and CDR2 is YYNGEE. CDR3 size: 14 residues. J gave up 4 bases and V 0 bases, and 2 bases lay outside the gene matches. CDR3 loop: CASSVDRGTTEAFF. The CDR3 DNA sequence: TGTGCCAGCAGCGTAGACAGGGGGACCACTGAAGCTTTCTTT.

This chain joins TRBV20-1 and TRBJ2-5; 12 nucleotides line up with TRBD1. The J segment lost 5 bases and the V segment lost 6 bases, leaving 7 bases of the junction unmatched. The CDR3 covers 14 residues. In germline, CDR1 is DFQATT, CDR2 SNEGSKA (reference sequence). CDR3 amino acids: CSAGTGGAGETQYF. The CDR3 nucleotides read TGCAGTGCGGGGACAGGGGGCGCTGGGGAGACCCAGTACTTC.

J is TRBJ1-3 and V is TRBV30; 9 nucleotides line up with TRBD1. After removal of 3 bases from V and 3 bases from J, the junction contained 6 bases not matched to a gene. The CDR3 consists of 15 residues. Germline-derived CDR1 and CDR2 are GTSNPN and SVGIG (reference sequence). Here the CDR3 reads CAWRVTGGNGNTIYF. For the CDR3, the DNA is TGTGCCTGGAGGGTGACAGGGGGTAATGGAAACACCATATATTTT.

The chain combines TRBV20-1 with TRBJ1-4; D is unresolved. CDR3 length: 14 residues. Germline V gene sequence: CDR1 DFQATT, CDR2 SNEGSKA (reference sequence). V dropped 2 bases and J dropped 4 bases, with 11 bases sitting between them. The CDR3 coding sequence is TGCAGTGCTAGAAAAGGGCAGCTTAATGAAAAACTGTTTTTT. This gives the protein CSARKGQLNEKLFF.

The rearrangement joins TRBV7-2 to TRBJ2-1; TRBD2 aligns across 12 bases. The CDR3 totals 17 residues. Germline V lookup: CDR1 SGHTA, CDR2 FQGNSA. The V gene end was trimmed by 2 bases and the J gene end by 7 bases; junction bases not matched to a gene: 9. CDR3 protein: CASSLPSTSGSLNEQFF. CDR3 DNA: TGTGCCAGCAGCTTACCTTCGACTAGCGGGAGCTTAAATGAGCAGTTCTTC.

This chain joins TRBV4-1 and TRBJ2-1, with a weak D call TRBD2 (6 bases). This CDR3 contains 14 residues. Germline V lookup: CDR1 MGHRA, CDR2 YSYEKL. V was pared by 2 bases and J by 8 bases, with 13 bases between. The CDR3 coding sequence is TGCGCCAGCAGCCAACCTCTTTCGGGGGATGAGCAGTTCTTC. Its protein is CASSQPLSGDEQFF.

The rearrangement uses TRBV7-2 and TRBJ2-1; 10 nucleotides align to TRBD2. Germline CDR1 SGHTA, CDR2 FQGNSA. The CDR3 contains 16 residues. The V segment lost 6 bases and the J segment 4 bases; nucleotides outside the gene matches: 9. CDR3 coding DNA: TGTGCCAGCAGTAAAGCGGGGGGGCTACAGTACAATGAGCAGTTCTTC. This sequence encodes CASSKAGGLQYNEQFF.

V gene TRBV19 combines with J gene TRBJ1-2, with no clear D. This CDR3 comprises 15 residues. Germline V CDR1 and CDR2: LNHDA, SQIVND (reference sequence). V lost 3 bases and J lost 0, with 11 bases in between. The CDR3 DNA reads as TGTGCCAGTAGTATTGGTCGACGGGCTAACTATGGCTACACCTTC. Its protein product is CASSIGRRANYGYTF. The full variable domain, rest sourced from reference TRBV19 and TRBJ1-2, is DGGITQSPKYLFRKEGQNVTLSCEQNLNHDAMYWYRQDPGQGLRLIYYSQIVNDFQKGDIAEGYSVSREKKESFPLTVTSAQKNPTAFYLCASSIGRRANYGYTFGSGTRLTVV.

This chain connects TRBV7-2 to TRBJ2-1; D possibly corresponds to TRBD1 (5 bases). The CDR3 extends over 14 amino acids. Trimming pared 8 bases from V and 6 bases from J, leaving 17 bases between. The germline CDR1 and CDR2 sequences are SGHTA and FQGNSA. Here the CDR3 DNA reads TGTGCCAGCGGACAATTTACAGGTTCCAATGAGCAGTTCTTC. Translation: CASGQFTGSNEQFF.

This clonotype has just one count. The gene calls are TRBV5-1 and TRBJ2-1; TRBD2 matches at 8 bases. This CDR3 has 16 amino acids. The V gene end was trimmed by 3 bases and the J gene end by 6 bases; junction bases not matched to a gene: 11. Germline V CDR1 and CDR2: SGHRS, YFSETQ. DNA of the CDR3: TGCGCCAGCAGCTCCGGAGCCGGGACTAGGGGCAATGAGCAGTTCTTC. This sequence encodes CASSSGAGTRGNEQFF.

This rearrangement joins TRBV20-1 to TRBJ1-1, with TRBD1 matching 7 bases. J lost 1 base, V lost 2 bases, and 7 bases had no gene match. Germline assignment: CDR1 DFQATT and CDR2 SNEGSKA (reference sequence). This CDR3 is built from 15 residues. CDR3 DNA sequence: TGCAGTGCTAGACCTTCGACAGGGCCGAACACTGAAGCTTTCTTT. As protein: CSARPSTGPNTEAFF.

V usage is TRBV7-9 and J usage is TRBJ1-1, with D possibly matching TRBD1 (5 bases). V was cut by 1 base and J by 0 bases, with 12 bases left in between. CDR3 size: 16 residues. Germline CDR1 reads SEHNR; CDR2 reads FQNEAQ (reference sequence). This CDR3 is CASSLDPGLMNTEAFF. In DNA, the CDR3 is TGTGCCAGCAGCTTAGATCCGGGACTGATGAACACTGAAGCTTTCTTT. Complete variable domain (other parts from reference TRBV7-9 and TRBJ1-1): DTGVSQNPRHKITKRGQNVTFRCDPISEHNRLYWYRQTLGQGPEFLTYFQNEAQLEKSRLLSDRFSAERPKGSFSTLEIQRTEQGDSAMYLCASSLDPGLMNTEAFFGQGTRLTVV.

The chain couples TRBV7-8 to TRBJ1-5; D perhaps matches TRBD1 (5 bases). The germline CDR1 and CDR2 sequences are SGHVS and FQNEAQ. The CDR3 has 14 residues. V lost 0 bases and J 5 bases, leaving 8 bases between the germline ends. Here the CDR3 reads CASSLAQGDQPQHF. CDR3 nucleotide sequence: TGTGCCAGCAGCTTAGCCCAGGGAGATCAGCCCCAGCATTTT. Full variable domain (outside the CDR3, taken from reference TRBV7-8 and TRBJ1-5): GAGVSQSPRYKVAKRGQDVALRCDPISGHVSLFWYQQALGQGPEFLTYFQNEAQLDKSGLPSDRFFAERPEGSVSTLKIQRTQQEDSAVYLCASSLAQGDQPQHFGDGTRLSIL.